One sample yielded the 15 T cell receptor beta chains listed below, sequenced in a study of T cells in localized non-small cell lung cancer. Libraries were prepared by immunoSEQ multiplex PCR; TCRdb keeps only in-frame clonotypes and omits some of them. The sample shows approximately 34,000 clones, 93% of them seen only once. Sequencing used peripheral blood, obtained before any cancer treatment. The receptors were gathered from a female donor aged 60 or older with stage I lung adenocarcinoma.

This chain links TRBV21-1 with TRBJ2-7; the D call in the table, TRBD2, was not verified against the DNA. TRBV21-1 is deemed a pseudogene. The CDR3 is 16 residues long. The CDR3 is CASSPMGGAEEYEQYV. Here the CDR3 DNA reads TGTGCCAGCAGCCCTATGGGGGGGGCGGAGGAATACGAGCAGTACGTC.

The rearrangement joins TRBV10-3 to TRBJ2-4; a weak D match, TRBD1 (5 bases). Germline values: CDR1 ENHRY, CDR2 SYGVKD. There are 11 residues in the CDR3. Between the trimmed V and J ends, which lost 3 bases and 8 bases, there was a span of 5 bases. In DNA, the CDR3 is TGTGCCATCAGTGAAGGGGACATTCAGTACTTC. This sequence encodes CAISEGDIQYF.

The chain joins TRBV28 to TRBJ2-6; D remains unclear. CDR1 and CDR2 from the germline V gene are MDHEN and SYDVKM. The CDR3 extends over 15 amino acids. With 7 bases removed from V and 0 bases from J, the gap between germline ends came to 10 bases. In DNA, the CDR3 is TGTGCCAGCACCTTACAGCTCTCTGGGGCCAACGTCCTGACTTTC. Translating gives CASTLQLSGANVLTF.

CDR3 in amino acids: CASSRVDYGYTF. CDR3 in DNA: TGTGCCAGCAGTCGGGTTGACTATGGCTACACCTTC. The gene calls are TRBV28 and TRBJ1-2, with D unclear. V was clipped by 5 bases and J by 3 bases, with 7 bases between them. There are 12 residues in the CDR3. Germline values: CDR1 MDHEN, CDR2 SYDVKM.

In its sample, this clone ranks as medium-sized. The genes are TRBV28 and TRBJ1-5, with 7 bases aligning to TRBD1. The CDR3 is 16 amino acids. The germline V gene has CDR1 MDHEN and CDR2 SYDVKM. V lost 1 base, J lost 6 bases, and 9 bases stayed unmatched. The CDR3 DNA sequence: TGTGCCAGCAGTTTATCTACAGGGGAAAGAAGTCAGCCCCAGCATTTT. Translated: CASSLSTGERSQPQHF.

The gene calls are TRBV11-3 and TRBJ2-1, with 11 positions matching TRBD2. V was pared by 3 bases and J by 4 bases, with 2 bases of the junction left unmatched. Germline V gene data show CDR1 as SGHNT and CDR2 as YENEEA. This CDR3 is 15 amino acids long. This chain's CDR3 is CASSFASGGYNEQFF. The CDR3 DNA follows: TGTGCCAGCAGCTTTGCTAGCGGGGGGTACAATGAGCAGTTCTTC.

The chain has TRBV9 and TRBJ2-7; a possible D gene is TRBD2 (5 bases). V was pared by 3 bases and J by 0 bases, with 7 bases between. The CDR3 length is 13 residues. CDR1 and CDR2 (germline): SGDLS, YYNGEE. CDR3 coding DNA: TGTGCCAGCAGCGATGGGAGCTCCTACGAGCAGTACTTC. Encoded protein: CASSDGSSYEQYF.

V is TRBV28 and J is TRBJ1-3, with D possibly being TRBD1 (6 bases). Germline V gene sequence: CDR1 MDHEN, CDR2 SYDVKM. The CDR3 length is 13 residues. V shed 3 bases and J shed 3 bases, with 6 bases lying between them. This chain's CDR3 is CASSLDSGNTIYF. Written as DNA, the CDR3 is TGTGCCAGCAGTTTGGACAGTGGAAACACCATATATTTT.

This chain links TRBV15 with TRBJ1-3; D is perhaps TRBD1 (6 bases). This CDR3 comprises 16 residues. V lost 0 bases and J lost 0, with 9 bases in between. Germline-derived CDR1 and CDR2 are LNHNV and YYDKDF (reference sequence). CDR3 sequence (DNA): TGTGCCACCAGCAGAGAAGGGGGGCGCTCTGGAAACACCATATATTTT. Translated: CATSREGGRSGNTIYF.

The chain is built from TRBV11-1 and TRBJ2-7; D ambiguous. This CDR3 is 14 amino acids long. The V and J ends lost 1 base and 2 bases respectively, with 9 bases between them. Germline-derived CDR1 and CDR2 are SGHAT and FQDESV (reference sequence). The CDR3 sequence: CASSLGVLTYEQYV. The CDR3 bases are TGTGCCAGCAGCTTAGGAGTGCTAACCTACGAGCAGTACGTC.

The CDR3 here is CASSSGGTEAFF. The CDR3 bases are TGTGCCAGCAGCTCGGGGGGAACTGAAGCTTTCTTT. The chain employs TRBV7-2 and TRBJ1-1, with a weak D call TRBD1 (5 bases). CDR3 length: 12 amino acids. Germline CDR1 SGHTA, CDR2 FQGNSA. V lost 4 bases and J 5 bases, leaving 8 bases between the germline ends.

V gene TRBV19 combines with J gene TRBJ1-5; D unresolved. CDR3 length: 16 residues. V was shortened by 1 base and J by 0 bases, with 10 bases between the two germline ends. Germline loops: CDR1 LNHDA, CDR2 SQIVND (reference sequence). The CDR3 sequence: CASSIGGFYSNQPQHF. CDR3 bases: TGTGCCAGTAGTATAGGAGGGTTTTATAGCAATCAGCCCCAGCATTTT.

The chain carries TRBV7-9 and TRBJ2-1, with D perhaps matching TRBD2 (7 bases). This CDR3 is built from 16 residues. The germline V gene encodes CDR1 SEHNR and CDR2 FQNEAQ (reference sequence). With 1 base removed from V and 2 bases from J, the gap between germline ends came to 12 bases. This chain's CDR3 is CASSLVGGGPYNEQFF. CDR3 in DNA: TGTGCCAGCAGCTTAGTAGGGGGAGGGCCCTACAATGAGCAGTTCTTC.

The chain couples TRBV7-2 to TRBJ1-1; D possibly corresponds to TRBD1 (5 bases). From germline, CDR1 is SGHTA and CDR2 FQGNSA. Trimming took 0 bases from V and 0 from J, leaving 8 bases between them. The CDR3 length is 15 residues. In nucleotides, the CDR3 is TGTGCCAGCAGCTTAGCAGGACAACTGAACACTGAAGCTTTCTTT. This gives the protein CASSLAGQLNTEAFF.

V gene TRBV7-8 combines with J gene TRBJ2-1; no clear D. The V gene's germline CDR1 is SGHVS and CDR2 FQNEAQ. The CDR3 consists of 15 residues. V lost 2 bases to trimming and J lost 6 bases, with 14 bases between them. The CDR3 coding sequence is TGTGCCAGCAGCTTACAGTTCCCCGCCATCAATGAGCAGTTCTTC. It encodes CASSLQFPAINEQFF. Full variable domain (remainder filled in from reference TRBV7-8 and TRBJ2-1): GAGVSQSPRYKVAKRGQDVALRCDPISGHVSLFWYQQALGQGPEFLTYFQNEAQLDKSGLPSDRFFAERPEGSVSTLKIQRTQQEDSAVYLCASSLQFPAINEQFFGPGTRLTVL.